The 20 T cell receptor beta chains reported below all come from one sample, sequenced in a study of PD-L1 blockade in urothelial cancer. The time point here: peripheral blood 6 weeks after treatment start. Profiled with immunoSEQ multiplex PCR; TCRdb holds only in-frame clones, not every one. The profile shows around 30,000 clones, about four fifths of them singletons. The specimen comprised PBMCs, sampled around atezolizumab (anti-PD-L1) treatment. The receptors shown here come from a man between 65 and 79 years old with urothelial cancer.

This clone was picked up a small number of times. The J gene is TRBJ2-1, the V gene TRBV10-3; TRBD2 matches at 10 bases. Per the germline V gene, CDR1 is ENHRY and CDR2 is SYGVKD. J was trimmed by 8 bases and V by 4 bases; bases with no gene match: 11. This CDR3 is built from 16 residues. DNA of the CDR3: TGTGCCATCAGTGTTTCCCTAGCGGGAGATGGTCATGAGCAGTTCTTC. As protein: CAISVSLAGDGHEQFF.

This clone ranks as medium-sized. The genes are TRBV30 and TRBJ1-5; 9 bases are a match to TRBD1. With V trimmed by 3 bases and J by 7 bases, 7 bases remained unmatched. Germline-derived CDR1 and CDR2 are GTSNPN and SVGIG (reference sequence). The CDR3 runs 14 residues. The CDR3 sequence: CAWRPGTGRQPQHF. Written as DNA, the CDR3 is TGTGCCTGGAGGCCCGGGACAGGGCGACAGCCCCAGCATTTT.

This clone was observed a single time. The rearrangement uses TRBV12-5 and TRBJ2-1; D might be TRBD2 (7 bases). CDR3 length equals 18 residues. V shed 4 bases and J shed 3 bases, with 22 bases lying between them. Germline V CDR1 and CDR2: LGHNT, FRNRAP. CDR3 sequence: CASGSSRGAGGVYNEQFF. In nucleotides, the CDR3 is TGTGCTAGTGGTTCATCCCGGGGGGCCGGGGGAGTCTACAATGAGCAGTTCTTC.

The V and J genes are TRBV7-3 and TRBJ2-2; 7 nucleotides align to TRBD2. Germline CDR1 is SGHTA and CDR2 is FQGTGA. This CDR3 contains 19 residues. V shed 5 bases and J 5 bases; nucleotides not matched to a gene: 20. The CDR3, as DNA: TGTGCCAGCAGCCCTTCACCTCCAAGGATTGGGGGGGGGACCGGGGAGCTGTTTTTT. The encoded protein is CASSPSPPRIGGGTGELFF.

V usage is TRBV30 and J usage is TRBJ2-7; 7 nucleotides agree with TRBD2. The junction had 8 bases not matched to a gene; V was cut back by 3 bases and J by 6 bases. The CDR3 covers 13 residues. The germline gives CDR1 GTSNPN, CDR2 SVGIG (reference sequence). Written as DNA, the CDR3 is TGTGCCTGGAGCGGGAGGTCAACGGGCGAGCAGTACTTC. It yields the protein CAWSGRSTGEQYF.

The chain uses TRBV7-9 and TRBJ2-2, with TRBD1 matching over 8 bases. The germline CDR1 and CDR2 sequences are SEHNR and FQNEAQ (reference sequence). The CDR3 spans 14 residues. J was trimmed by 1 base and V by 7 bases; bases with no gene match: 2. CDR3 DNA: TGTGCCAGCACAGGGGGCCGGAACACCGGGGAGCTGTTTTTT. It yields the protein CASTGGRNTGELFF. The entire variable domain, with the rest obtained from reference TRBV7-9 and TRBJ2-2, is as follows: DTGVSQNPRHKITKRGQNVTFRCDPISEHNRLYWYRQTLGQGPEFLTYFQNEAQLEKSRLLSDRFSAERPKGSFSTLEIQRTEQGDSAMYLCASTGGRNTGELFFGEGSRLTVL.

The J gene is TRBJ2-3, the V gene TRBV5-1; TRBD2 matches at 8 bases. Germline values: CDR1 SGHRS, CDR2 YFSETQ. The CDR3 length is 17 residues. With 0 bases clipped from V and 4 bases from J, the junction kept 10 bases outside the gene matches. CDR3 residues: CASSLAGGGGPADTQYF. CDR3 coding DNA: TGCGCCAGCAGCTTGGCGGGCGGCGGGGGGCCGGCAGATACGCAGTATTTT.

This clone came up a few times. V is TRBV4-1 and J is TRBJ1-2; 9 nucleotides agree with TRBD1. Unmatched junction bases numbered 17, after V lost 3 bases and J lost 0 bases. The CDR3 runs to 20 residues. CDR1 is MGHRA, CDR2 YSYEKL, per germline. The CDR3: CASSQKRDPGQGPANYGYTF. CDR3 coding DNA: TGCGCCAGCAGCCAGAAGCGAGATCCGGGACAGGGCCCCGCTAACTATGGCTACACCTTC.

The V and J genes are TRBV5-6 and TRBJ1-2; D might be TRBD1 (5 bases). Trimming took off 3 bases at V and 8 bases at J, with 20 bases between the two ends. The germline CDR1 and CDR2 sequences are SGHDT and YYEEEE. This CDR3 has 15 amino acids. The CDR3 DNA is TGTGCCAGCAGCTCGCCATTTTGGGGCGGGGGAGGCTACACCTTC. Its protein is CASSSPFWGGGGYTF.

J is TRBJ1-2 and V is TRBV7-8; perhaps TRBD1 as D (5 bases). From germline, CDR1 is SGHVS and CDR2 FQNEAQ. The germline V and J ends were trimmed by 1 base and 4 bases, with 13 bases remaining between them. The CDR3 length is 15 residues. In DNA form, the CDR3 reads TGTGCCAGCAGCTTAGGTGATAGGGGTGGCTATGGCTACACCTTC. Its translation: CASSLGDRGGYGYTF. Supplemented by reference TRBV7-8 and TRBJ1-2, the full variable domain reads GAGVSQSPRYKVAKRGQDVALRCDPISGHVSLFWYQQALGQGPEFLTYFQNEAQLDKSGLPSDRFFAERPEGSVSTLKIQRTQQEDSAVYLCASSLGDRGGYGYTFGSGTRLTVV.

The CDR3 nucleotides are TGTGCCAGCAGCTTAGATTCGCTAGCGGGAGATGTTGAGCAGTTCTTC. Its protein product is CASSLDSLAGDVEQFF. The chain carries TRBV11-3 and TRBJ2-1; 10 nucleotides line up with TRBD2. CDR3 length: 16 amino acids. V gave up 0 bases and J gave up 9 bases; unmatched junction bases: 8. Germline CDR1 is SGHNT and CDR2 is YENEEA.

This chain's CDR3 is CASGLLNRNEQFF. DNA of the CDR3: TGTGCTAGTGGTTTGCTAAACAGGAATGAGCAGTTCTTC. This chain uses TRBV12-5 with TRBJ2-1; a weak D match, TRBD1 (5 bases). Germline-derived CDR1 and CDR2 are LGHNT and FRNRAP. CDR3 length equals 13 residues. The V gene lost 2 bases and the J gene lost 7 bases, with 9 bases spanning the gap.

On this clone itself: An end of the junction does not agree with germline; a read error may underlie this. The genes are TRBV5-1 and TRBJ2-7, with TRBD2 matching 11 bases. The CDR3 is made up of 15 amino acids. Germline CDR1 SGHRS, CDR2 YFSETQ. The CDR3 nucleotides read TGCGCCAGCAGTTTGGTACTAGCGGGAGCCTACGAGCAGTACTTC. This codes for CASSLVLAGAYEQYF.

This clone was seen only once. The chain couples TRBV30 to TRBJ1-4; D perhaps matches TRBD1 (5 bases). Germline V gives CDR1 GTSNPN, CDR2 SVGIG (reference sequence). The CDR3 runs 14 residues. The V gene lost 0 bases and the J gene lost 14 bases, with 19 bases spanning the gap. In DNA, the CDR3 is TGTGCCTGGAGTGTACGGGCAGGGCCCGGGAGGCTGTTTTTT. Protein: CAWSVRAGPGRLFF.

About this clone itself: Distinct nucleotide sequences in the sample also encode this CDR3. The CDR3 region has the DNA TGTGCCAGCAGCGTTGGCGGGAGCACAGATACGCAGTATTTT. This gives the protein CASSVGGSTDTQYF. The chain combines TRBV9 with TRBJ2-3; D might be TRBD2 (5 bases). Trimming left V 2 bases short and J 0 bases short, with 7 bases between. The CDR3 is made up of 14 amino acids. Germline V gene lookup returns CDR1 SGDLS and CDR2 YYNGEE.

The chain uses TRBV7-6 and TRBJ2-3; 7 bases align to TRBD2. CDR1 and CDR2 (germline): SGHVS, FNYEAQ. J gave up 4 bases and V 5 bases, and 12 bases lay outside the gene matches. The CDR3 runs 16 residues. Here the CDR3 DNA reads TGTGCCAGCAGCAAGTGGGGGGGACTCAGGGCAGATACGCAGTATTTT. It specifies CASSKWGGLRADTQYF.

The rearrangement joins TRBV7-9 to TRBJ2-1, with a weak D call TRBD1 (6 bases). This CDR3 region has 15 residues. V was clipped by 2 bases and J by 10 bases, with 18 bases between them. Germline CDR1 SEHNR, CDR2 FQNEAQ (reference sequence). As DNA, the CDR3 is TGTGCCAGCAGCTTAAGGCAGGGGCCGAACCGGGAGCAGTTCTTC. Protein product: CASSLRQGPNREQFF.

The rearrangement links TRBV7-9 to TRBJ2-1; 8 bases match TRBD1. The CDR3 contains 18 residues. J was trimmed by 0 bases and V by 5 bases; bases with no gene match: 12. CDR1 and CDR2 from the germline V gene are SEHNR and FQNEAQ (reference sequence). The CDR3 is CASSRSPGGPISYNEQFF. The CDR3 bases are TGTGCCAGCAGCCGGAGCCCAGGGGGCCCTATCTCCTACAATGAGCAGTTCTTC.

The CDR3 sequence: CASVTGNYGYTF. As DNA, the CDR3 is TGTGCCAGCGTAACAGGAAACTATGGCTACACCTTC. This rearrangement joins TRBV6-1 to TRBJ1-2; D possibly corresponds to TRBD1 (5 bases). Germline V gene data show CDR1 as MNHNS and CDR2 as SASEGT. The CDR3 totals 12 residues. V gave up 8 bases and J gave up 2 bases, with 9 bases separating them.

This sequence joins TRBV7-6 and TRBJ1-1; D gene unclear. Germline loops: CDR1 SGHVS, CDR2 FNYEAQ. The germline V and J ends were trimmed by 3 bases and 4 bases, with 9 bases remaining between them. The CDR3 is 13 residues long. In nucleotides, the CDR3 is TGTGCCAGCAGCTTGCGAATAGCCACTGAAGCTTTCTTT. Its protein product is CASSLRIATEAFF.